What follows are 9 T cell receptor beta chains derived from one specimen sequenced in a study of CD8+ T cells in alopecia areata listed by TCRdb under 2018. Read against the paper, the sample's time point label means: roughly 24 weeks on oral tofacitinib. In light of the paper, this sample's treatment or condition label describes: oral pan-JAK inhibitor, 5-10 mg twice daily. The method behind the library was the immunoSEQ multiplex PCR assay. RNA was extracted from all samples and reverse transcribed into cDNA, which served as template for TCR sequencing. Not all clones reach the TCRdb copy of this immuneACCESS table, which keeps in-frame sequences only. Checked studies attribute under half of the gap to unresolved V genes and leave the rest unexplained. Recorded for this sample are 190,000 or so clones; about 60% of them occurred a single time. The ten largest make up about 12% of the sample. The sample here was CD8+ T cells sorted from blood, taken at week 24, from a patient treated with tofacitinib. The receptors stem from a human donor with alopecia areata.

This clone was seen once. This rearrangement joins TRBV6-5 to TRBJ2-5, with 13 bases identical to TRBD2. The CDR3 spans 15 residues. The V gene end was trimmed by 6 bases and the J gene end by 1 base; junction bases not matched to a gene: 2. The germline CDR1 and CDR2 sequences are MNHEY and SVGAGI. Here the CDR3 reads CASRLAGGLQETQYF. The CDR3 DNA reads as TGTGCCAGCAGACTAGCGGGGGGGCTCCAAGAGACCCAGTACTTC.

This chain joins TRBV4-1 and TRBJ2-2, with D perhaps TRBD1 (6 bases). V was trimmed by 4 bases and J by 2 bases, leaving 14 bases between them. The CDR3 has 16 amino acids. CDR1 and CDR2 from the germline V gene are MGHRA and YSYEKL. The CDR3 region has the DNA TGCGCCAGCAGCCCCCCACAGGGACATAACACCGGGGAGCTGTTTTTT. Its translation is CASSPPQGHNTGELFF.

This clone was recorded only once. The chain recombines TRBV15 with TRBJ1-5; D is undetermined. The V end was cut by 0 bases, the J end by 7 bases, with 10 bases between. Germline V gene data show CDR1 as LNHNV and CDR2 as YYDKDF (reference sequence). The CDR3 runs to 14 residues. CDR3 sequence (DNA): TGTGCCACCAGCAGAGATGGGCGGAAGCAGCCCCAGCATTTT. Its translation: CATSRDGRKQPQHF.

The chain uses TRBV27 and TRBJ1-6; TRBD1 agrees at 10 bases. CDR1 is MNHEY and CDR2 is SMNVEV in the germline V gene (reference sequence). The CDR3 has 15 amino acids. J gave up 7 bases and V 7 bases, and 7 bases lay outside the gene matches. In DNA form, the CDR3 reads TGTGCCAGCAAGCCCCGGGACAGGGGAAATTCACCCCTCCACTTT. Translated: CASKPRDRGNSPLHF.

CDR3 sequence: CASSLVGWGKNEKLFF. In DNA form, the CDR3 reads TGTGCCAGCAGCTTAGTGGGTTGGGGGAAAAATGAAAAACTGTTTTTT. The chain recombines TRBV7-8 with TRBJ1-4; perhaps TRBD1 as D (5 bases). The ends were cut back, 1 base at V and 5 bases at J, with 14 bases in the middle. Germline V gene lookup returns CDR1 SGHVS and CDR2 FQNEAQ. The CDR3 is made up of 16 amino acids.

This rearrangement joins TRBV7-9 to TRBJ2-1; tentatively, D is TRBD1 (6 bases). Germline CDR1 SEHNR, CDR2 FQNEAQ (reference sequence). CDR3 length: 14 amino acids. The V and J ends lost 4 bases and 9 bases respectively, with 16 bases between them. Here the CDR3 DNA reads TGTGCCAGCAGCTACTCCTCGACAGGTGCTGAGCAGTTCTTC. Protein product: CASSYSSTGAEQFF.

The CDR3 DNA is TGTGCCAGCAGTTACGGCAGGGCCATGAGTCAGCCCCAGCATTTT. The encoded protein is CASSYGRAMSQPQHF. This chain links TRBV6-6 with TRBJ1-5, with a possible D match to TRBD1 (5 bases). Per germline, CDR1 MNHNY and CDR2 SVGAGI (reference sequence). V was cut by 2 bases and J by 6 bases, with 14 bases left in between. This CDR3 spans 15 amino acids.

In this sample, this clone turned up once. CDR3 region: CASSVDRDYSGANVLTF. The CDR3, as DNA: TGTGCCAGCAGTGTGGACAGGGACTACTCTGGGGCCAACGTCCTGACTTTC. The rearrangement links TRBV6-1 to TRBJ2-6; D is possibly TRBD1 (8 bases). The CDR3 loop spans 17 amino acids. Germline V gives CDR1 MNHNS, CDR2 SASEGT. V was clipped by 4 bases and J by 0 bases, with 13 bases between them.

This chain uses TRBV21-1 with TRBJ1-2. TRBV21-1 corresponds to a pseudogene. The CDR3 runs 10 residues. For the CDR3, the DNA is TGTGCCAGCCAGGACTGGGGCTACACCTTC. It specifies CASQDWGYTF.